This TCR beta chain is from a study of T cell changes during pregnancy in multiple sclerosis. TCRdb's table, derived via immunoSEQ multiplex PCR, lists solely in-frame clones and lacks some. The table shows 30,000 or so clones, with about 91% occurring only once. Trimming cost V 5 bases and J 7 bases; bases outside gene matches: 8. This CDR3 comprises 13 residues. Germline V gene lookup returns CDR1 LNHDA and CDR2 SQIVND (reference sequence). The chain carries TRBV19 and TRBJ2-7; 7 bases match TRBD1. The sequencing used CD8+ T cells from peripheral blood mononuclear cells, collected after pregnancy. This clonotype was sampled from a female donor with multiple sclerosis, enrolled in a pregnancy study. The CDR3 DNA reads TGTGCCAGTAGTTTGACAGGGTTCGGAGAGCAGTACTTC. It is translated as CASSLTGFGEQYF. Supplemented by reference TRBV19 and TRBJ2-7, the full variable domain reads DGGITQSPKYLFRKEGQNVTLSCEQNLNHDAMYWYRQDPGQGLRLIYYSQIVNDFQKGDIAEGYSVSREKKESFPLTVTSAQKNPTAFYLCASSLTGFGEQYFGPGTRLTVT.